This TCR beta chain derives from a study of beta chain features in type 1 diabetes. Study-wide findings and caveats: Shorter TCRB CDR3s, moderately but significantly so, were found in Type 1 diabetes patients in all four CD4+ subsets.

Trimming removed 5 bases from V and 2 bases from J; junction bases left unmatched: 5. The CDR3 contains 15 residues. The germline gives CDR1 SGHVS, CDR2 FQNEAQ. This clone was counted a few times. Its antigen is currently unknown. Sequenced material consisted of expressed TCRB transcripts (all of the isolated RNA was reverse transcribed). Assay used: immunoSEQ multiplex PCR; TCRdb lists only in-frame clones, some missing. The repertoire consists of about 930,000 clones, with 17% occurring once and the leading ten covering 0.02% to 0.03%. This sequence joins TRBV7-8 and TRBJ2-3, with 9 bases identical to TRBD1. Sequencing used naive CD4+ T cells from blood. The clonotype originates from a woman under 30 in good health. The CDR3 sequence: CASSIQGAYTDTQYF. Here the CDR3 DNA reads TGTGCCAGCAGCATACAGGGGGCTTACACAGATACGCAGTATTTT.